The clone carrying this T cell receptor (beta chain) has just a few counts. This sample is drawn from a study of response to subunit inactivated influenza vaccine. This CDR3 has 11 amino acids. In germline, CDR1 is SEHNR, CDR2 FQNEAQ (reference sequence). The V end was cut by 5 bases, the J end by 13 bases, with 12 bases between. MiXCR, applied by TCRdb to the RT-PCR reads, yields one record per CDR3 protein. The sample lists around 520,000 distinct CDR3 sequences, 12% occurring once. Sequencing used PBMCs from blood, obtained on the day of vaccination. The clonotype was recovered from a middle-aged man who received an inactivated influenza vaccine. The chain links TRBV7-9 to TRBJ2-1; TRBD2 might be the D (5 bases). CDR3 region: CASSPVSGQFF. CDR3 bases: TGTGCCAGCAGCCCCGTAAGCGGACAGTTCTTC.